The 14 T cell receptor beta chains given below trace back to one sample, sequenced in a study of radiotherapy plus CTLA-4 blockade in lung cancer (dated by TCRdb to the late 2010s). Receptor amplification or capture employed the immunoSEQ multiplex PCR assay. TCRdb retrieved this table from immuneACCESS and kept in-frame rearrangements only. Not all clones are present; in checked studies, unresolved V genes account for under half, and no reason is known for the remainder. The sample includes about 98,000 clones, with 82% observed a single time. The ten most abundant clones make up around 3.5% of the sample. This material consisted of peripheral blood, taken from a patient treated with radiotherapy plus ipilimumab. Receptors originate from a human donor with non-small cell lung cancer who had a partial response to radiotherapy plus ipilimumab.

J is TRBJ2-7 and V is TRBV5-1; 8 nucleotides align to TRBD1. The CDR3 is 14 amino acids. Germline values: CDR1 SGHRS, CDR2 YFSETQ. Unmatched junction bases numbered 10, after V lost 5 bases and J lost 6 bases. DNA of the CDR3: TGCGCCAGCAGAGGGACAACCACAGGGGGCGAGCAGTACTTC. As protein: CASRGTTTGGEQYF.

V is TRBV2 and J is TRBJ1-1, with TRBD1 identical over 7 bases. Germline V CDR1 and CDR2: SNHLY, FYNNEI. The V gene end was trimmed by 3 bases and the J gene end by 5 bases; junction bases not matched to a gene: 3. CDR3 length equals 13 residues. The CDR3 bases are TGTGCCAGCAGTGACGAGACAGGGACTGAAGCTTTCTTT. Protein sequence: CASSDETGTEAFF.

The CDR3 region is CASSPRQRPRTTEAFF. Written as DNA, the CDR3 is TGTGCCAGCAGCCCAAGACAGAGACCAAGGACCACTGAAGCTTTCTTT. The chain has TRBV7-2 and TRBJ1-1, with D maybe TRBD1 (5 bases). The CDR3 runs to 16 residues. Germline V CDR1 and CDR2: SGHTA, FQGNSA. The ends were cut back, 5 bases at V and 4 bases at J, with 20 bases in the middle.

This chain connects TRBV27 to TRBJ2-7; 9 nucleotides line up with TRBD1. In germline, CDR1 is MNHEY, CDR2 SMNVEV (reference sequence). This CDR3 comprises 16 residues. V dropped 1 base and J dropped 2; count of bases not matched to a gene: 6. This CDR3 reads CASSLLGTGTTYEQYF. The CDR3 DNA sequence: TGTGCCAGCAGTTTATTGGGGACAGGGACGACCTACGAGCAGTACTTC.

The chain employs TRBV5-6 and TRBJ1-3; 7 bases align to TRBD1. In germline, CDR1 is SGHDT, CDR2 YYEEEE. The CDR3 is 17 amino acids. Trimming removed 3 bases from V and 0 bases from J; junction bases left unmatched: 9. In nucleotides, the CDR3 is TGTGCCAGCAGCTCCCCTCGGGACAGCTACTCTGGAAACACCATATATTTT. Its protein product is CASSSPRDSYSGNTIYF.

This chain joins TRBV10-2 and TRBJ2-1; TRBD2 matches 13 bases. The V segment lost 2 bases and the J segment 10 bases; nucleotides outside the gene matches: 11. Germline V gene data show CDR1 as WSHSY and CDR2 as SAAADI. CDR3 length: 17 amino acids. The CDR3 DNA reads TGCGCCAGCAGTGAGACTACTAAGGGACTAGCGGGAAGGGAGCAGTTCTTC. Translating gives CASSETTKGLAGREQFF.

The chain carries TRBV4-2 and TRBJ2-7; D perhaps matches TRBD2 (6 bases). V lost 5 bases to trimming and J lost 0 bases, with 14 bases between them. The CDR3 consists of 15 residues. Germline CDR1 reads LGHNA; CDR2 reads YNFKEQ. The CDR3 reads CASSFEGGNSYEQYF. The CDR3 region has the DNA TGTGCCAGCAGCTTCGAGGGCGGGAACTCCTACGAGCAGTACTTC.

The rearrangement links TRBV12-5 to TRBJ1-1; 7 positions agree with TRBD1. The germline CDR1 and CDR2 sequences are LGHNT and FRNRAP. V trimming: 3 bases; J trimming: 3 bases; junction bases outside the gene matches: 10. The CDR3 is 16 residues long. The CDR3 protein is CASGFSHPGQHTEAFF. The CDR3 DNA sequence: TGTGCTAGTGGTTTTTCCCATCCGGGACAGCACACTGAAGCTTTCTTT.

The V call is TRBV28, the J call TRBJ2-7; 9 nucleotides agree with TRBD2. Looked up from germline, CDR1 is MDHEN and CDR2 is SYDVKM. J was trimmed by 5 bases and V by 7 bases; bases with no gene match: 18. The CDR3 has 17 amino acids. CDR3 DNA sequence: TGTGCCAGCATCGGCAGGGGGACGGCTAGCGGGACCCACGAGCAGTACTTC. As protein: CASIGRGTASGTHEQYF.

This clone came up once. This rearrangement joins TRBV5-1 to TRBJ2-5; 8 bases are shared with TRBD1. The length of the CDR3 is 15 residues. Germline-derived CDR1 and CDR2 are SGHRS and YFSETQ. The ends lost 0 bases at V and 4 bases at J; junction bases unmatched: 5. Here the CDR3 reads CASSLGTGRTETQYF. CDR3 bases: TGCGCCAGCAGCTTGGGGACAGGGCGGACAGAGACCCAGTACTTC.

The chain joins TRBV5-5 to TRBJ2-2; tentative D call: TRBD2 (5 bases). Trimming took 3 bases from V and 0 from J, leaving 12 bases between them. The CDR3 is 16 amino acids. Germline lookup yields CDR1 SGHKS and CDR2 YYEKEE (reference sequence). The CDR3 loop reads CASSWRLRANTGELFF. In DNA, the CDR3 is TGTGCCAGCAGCTGGAGGTTGAGGGCGAACACCGGGGAGCTGTTTTTT.

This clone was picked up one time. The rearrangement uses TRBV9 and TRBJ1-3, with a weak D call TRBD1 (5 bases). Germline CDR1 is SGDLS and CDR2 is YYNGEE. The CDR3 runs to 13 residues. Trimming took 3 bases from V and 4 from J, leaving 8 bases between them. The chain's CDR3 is CASSGKGGNTIYF. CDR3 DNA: TGTGCCAGCAGCGGGAAGGGGGGAAACACCATATATTTT.

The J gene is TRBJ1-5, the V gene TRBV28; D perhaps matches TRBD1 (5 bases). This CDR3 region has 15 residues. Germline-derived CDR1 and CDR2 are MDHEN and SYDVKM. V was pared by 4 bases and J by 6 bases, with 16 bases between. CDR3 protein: CASSSGPQAGQPQHF. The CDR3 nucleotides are TGTGCCAGCAGTTCGGGGCCCCAAGCGGGTCAGCCCCAGCATTTT.

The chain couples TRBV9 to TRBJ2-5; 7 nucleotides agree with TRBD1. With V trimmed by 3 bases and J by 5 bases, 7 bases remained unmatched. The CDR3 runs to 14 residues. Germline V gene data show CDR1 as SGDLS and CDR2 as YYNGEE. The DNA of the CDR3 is TGTGCCAGCAGCGAACAGGGGAACGGGGAGACCCAGTACTTC. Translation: CASSEQGNGETQYF.